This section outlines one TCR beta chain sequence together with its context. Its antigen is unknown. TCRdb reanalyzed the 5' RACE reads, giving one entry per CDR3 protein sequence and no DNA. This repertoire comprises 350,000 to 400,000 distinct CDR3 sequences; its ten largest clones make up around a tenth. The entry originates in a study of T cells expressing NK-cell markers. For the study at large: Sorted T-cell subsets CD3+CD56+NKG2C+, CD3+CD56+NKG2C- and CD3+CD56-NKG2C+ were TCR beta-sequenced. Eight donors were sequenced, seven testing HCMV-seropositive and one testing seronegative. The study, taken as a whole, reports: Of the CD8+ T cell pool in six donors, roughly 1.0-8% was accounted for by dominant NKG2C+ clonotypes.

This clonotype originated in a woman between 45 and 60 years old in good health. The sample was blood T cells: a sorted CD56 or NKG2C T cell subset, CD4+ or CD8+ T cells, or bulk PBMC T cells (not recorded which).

CDR3 in amino acids: CASSLGFGGRQGYNEQFF. V is TRBV12-3 or TRBV12-4 and J is TRBJ2-1; absent DNA, TCRdb's TRBD2 call cannot be checked. This CDR3 contains 18 residues.